This T cell receptor beta chain comes out of a study of cytomegalovirus exposure and HLA in healthy donors. Germline CDR1 reads SGHDT; CDR2 reads YYEEEE. With 0 bases removed from V and 7 bases from J, the gap between germline ends came to 20 bases. CDR3 length: 17 residues. Primers for the PCR totalled 60 Vbeta and 13 Jbeta. Here immunoSEQ multiplex PCR was the method, and the copy in TCRdb shows in-frame clones only, minus some. The repertoire table contains roughly 150,000 clones. The receptor comes from a woman in her forties or fifties in good health and CMV-seronegative. The sequenced material came from PBMCs. This sequence joins TRBV5-6 and TRBJ1-5, with D perhaps TRBD1 (5 bases). CDR3 protein: CASSLGMGPKSGQPQHF. The CDR3 DNA reads as TGTGCCAGCAGCTTGGGTATGGGACCCAAGAGCGGGCAGCCCCAGCATTTT.